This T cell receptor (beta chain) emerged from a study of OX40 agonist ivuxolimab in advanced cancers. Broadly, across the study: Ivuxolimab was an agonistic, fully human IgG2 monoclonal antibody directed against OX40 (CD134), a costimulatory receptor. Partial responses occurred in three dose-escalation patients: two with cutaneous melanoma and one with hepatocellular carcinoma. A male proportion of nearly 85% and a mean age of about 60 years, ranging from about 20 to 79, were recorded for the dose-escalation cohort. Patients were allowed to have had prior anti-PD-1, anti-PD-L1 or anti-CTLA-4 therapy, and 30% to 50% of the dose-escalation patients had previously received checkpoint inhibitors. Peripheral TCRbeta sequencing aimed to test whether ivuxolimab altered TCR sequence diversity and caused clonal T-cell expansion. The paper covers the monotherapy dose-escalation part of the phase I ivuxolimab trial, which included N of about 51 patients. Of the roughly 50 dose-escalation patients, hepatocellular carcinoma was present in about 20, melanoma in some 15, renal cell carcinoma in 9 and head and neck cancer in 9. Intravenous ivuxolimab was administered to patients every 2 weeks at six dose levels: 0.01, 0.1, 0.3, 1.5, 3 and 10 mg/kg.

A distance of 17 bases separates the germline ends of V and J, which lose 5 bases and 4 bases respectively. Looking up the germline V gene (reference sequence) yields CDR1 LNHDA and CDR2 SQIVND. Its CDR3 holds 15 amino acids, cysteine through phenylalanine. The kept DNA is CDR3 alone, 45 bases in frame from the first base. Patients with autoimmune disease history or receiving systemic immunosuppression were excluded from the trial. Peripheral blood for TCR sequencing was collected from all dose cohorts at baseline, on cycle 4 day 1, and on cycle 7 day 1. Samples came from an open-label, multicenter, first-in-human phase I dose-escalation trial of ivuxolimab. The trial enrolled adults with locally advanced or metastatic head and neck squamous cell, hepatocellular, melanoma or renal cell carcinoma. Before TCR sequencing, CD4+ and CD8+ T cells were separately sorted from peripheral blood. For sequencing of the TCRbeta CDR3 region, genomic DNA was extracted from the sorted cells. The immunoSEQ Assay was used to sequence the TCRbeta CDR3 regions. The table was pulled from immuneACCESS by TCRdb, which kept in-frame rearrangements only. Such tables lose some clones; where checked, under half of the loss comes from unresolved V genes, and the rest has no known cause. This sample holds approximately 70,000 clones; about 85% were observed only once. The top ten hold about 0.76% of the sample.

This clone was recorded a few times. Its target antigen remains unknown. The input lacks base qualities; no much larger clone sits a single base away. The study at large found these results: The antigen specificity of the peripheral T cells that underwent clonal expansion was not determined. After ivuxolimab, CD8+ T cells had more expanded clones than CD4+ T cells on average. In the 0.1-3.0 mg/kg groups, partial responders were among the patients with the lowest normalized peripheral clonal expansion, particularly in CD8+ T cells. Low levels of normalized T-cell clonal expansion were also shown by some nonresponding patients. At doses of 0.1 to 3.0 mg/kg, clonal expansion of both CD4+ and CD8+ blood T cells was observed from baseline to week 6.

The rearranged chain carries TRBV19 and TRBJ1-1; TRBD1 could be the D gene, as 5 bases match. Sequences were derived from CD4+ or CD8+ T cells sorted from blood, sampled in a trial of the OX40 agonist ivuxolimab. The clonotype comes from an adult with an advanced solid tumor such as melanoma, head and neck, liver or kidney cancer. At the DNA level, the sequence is TGTGCCAGTAGTCTCCCGGGACGGGGAGGCACTGAAGCTTTCTTT. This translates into CASSLPGRGGTEAFF.